This TCR beta chain was found in a study of cytomegalovirus exposure and HLA in healthy donors. Broader study findings: Some V segments, including TRBV6-2 and TRBV6-3, were excluded as indistinguishable. Across donors, sequencing depth was assumed by presence/absence analyses to be roughly uniform.

The CDR3 length is 19 residues. With V trimmed by 3 bases and J by 0 bases, 10 bases remained unmatched. Germline V gene lookup returns CDR1 LGHNA and CDR2 YSLEER. The PCR employed 60 Vbeta primers together with 13 Jbeta primers. The assay was immunoSEQ multiplex PCR, and TCRdb's table has in-frame clones only and misses some. The table has 170,000 or so clones, about four fifths seen once. Comments on this clone: Its antigen is unknown.

The sample consisted of PBMCs. The chain recombines TRBV4-3 with TRBJ2-5; 13 bases agree with TRBD2. The TCR originated in a man between 50 and 59 years old in good health and CMV-seronegative. CDR3: CASSQGGTSGDGYQETQYF. The CDR3 DNA is TGCGCCAGCAGCCAGGGCGGGACTAGCGGGGATGGGTACCAAGAGACCCAGTACTTC.